What follows are 11 T cell receptor beta chains derived from one specimen sequenced in a study of T cell responses to AZD1222 COVID-19 vaccine. Assay: immunoSEQ multiplex PCR; the TCRdb copy retains only in-frame clones and omits some. In the table there are 130,000 to 150,000 clones, approximately 89% of which are singletons. Sequenced here: peripheral blood, sampled on day 0 of AZD1222 vaccination. The receptors were gathered from an adult in good health.

The chain carries TRBV5-6 and TRBJ2-7, with D tentatively TRBD2 (5 bases). The ends were cut back, 3 bases at V and 9 bases at J, with 16 bases in the middle. The CDR3 is 13 residues long. Germline CDR1 reads SGHDT; CDR2 reads YYEEEE. CDR3 sequence: CASSYRGLVGQYF. In DNA form, the CDR3 reads TGTGCCAGCAGCTACCGAGGGCTAGTAGGGCAGTACTTC.

This CDR3 reads CASSTSTLVWNEQFF. DNA for the CDR3: TGTGCCAGCAGCACATCCACCTTGGTCTGGAATGAGCAGTTCTTC. The chain has TRBV5-4 and TRBJ2-1; unclear D gene. CDR1 and CDR2 from the germline V gene are SGHNT and YYREEE (reference sequence). Trimming removed 4 bases from V and 7 bases from J, with 18 bases in between. This CDR3 contains 15 residues.

The rearrangement joins TRBV6-2 or TRBV6-3 to TRBJ1-2; D is undetermined. V lost 2 bases and J 4 bases, leaving 8 bases between the germline ends. Germline V gene sequence: CDR1 MNHEY, CDR2 SVGEGT. The CDR3 sequence is 13 residues long. The CDR3 coding sequence is TGTGCCAGCAGTTACAGGCCTGTCTATGGCTACACCTTC. It is translated as CASSYRPVYGYTF.

The genes are TRBV4-3 and TRBJ2-1, with unresolved D. This CDR3 is built from 16 residues. Looked up from germline, CDR1 is LGHNA and CDR2 is YSLEER. Deletions cut 4 bases from V and 5 bases from J, with 18 bases between. The CDR3 spells CASSPSNNPWDNEQFF. The CDR3 nucleotides read TGCGCCAGCAGCCCTTCAAACAATCCTTGGGACAATGAGCAGTTCTTC.

The genes are TRBV6-2 or TRBV6-3 and TRBJ2-7, with D possibly TRBD1 on 5 matching bases. V lost 0 bases and J 4 bases, leaving 19 bases between the germline ends. The length of the CDR3 is 17 residues. Germline V CDR1 and CDR2: MNHEY, SVGEGT. The CDR3 loop reads CASSYSLRETASYEQYF. As DNA, the CDR3 is TGTGCCAGCAGTTACTCGCTCCGTGAGACAGCGTCGTACGAGCAGTACTTC.

The chain links TRBV7-9 to TRBJ2-3, with TRBD2 matching 8 bases. This CDR3 spans 15 amino acids. Per germline, CDR1 SEHNR and CDR2 FQNEAQ (reference sequence). The V segment lost 1 base and the J segment 3 bases; nucleotides outside the gene matches: 3. The CDR3 coding sequence is TGTGCCAGCAGCTTAGTGGTAGCGGGGACAGATACGCAGTATTTT. Translating it yields CASSLVVAGTDTQYF.

The V gene is TRBV7-2, the J gene TRBJ2-7; 8 positions agree with TRBD2. This CDR3 spans 14 amino acids. Unmatched junction bases numbered 6, after V lost 1 base and J lost 7 bases. Germline V gene lookup returns CDR1 SGHTA and CDR2 FQGNSA. CDR3 sequence: CASSLDSGGGEQYF. In DNA, the CDR3 is TGTGCCAGCAGCTTAGACTCGGGAGGGGGTGAGCAGTACTTC.

V and J are TRBV6-2 or TRBV6-3 and TRBJ2-6; D ambiguous. This CDR3 contains 15 residues. V was trimmed by 6 bases and J by 1 base, leaving 10 bases between them. Germline lookup yields CDR1 MNHEY and CDR2 SVGEGT. The CDR3 region has the DNA TGTGCCAGCAGCTTAAGGTGGTCTGGGGCCAACGTCCTGACTTTC. Protein: CASSLRWSGANVLTF.

This clone was observed a single time. The chain has TRBV6-4 and TRBJ2-1; TRBD1 aligns across 8 bases. There are 14 residues in the CDR3. J lost 8 bases, V lost 4 bases, and 7 bases had no gene match. Germline CDR1 is MRHNA and CDR2 is SNTAGT. DNA of the CDR3: TGTGCCAGCAGTGGCGGACAGGGTAACGATGAGCAGTTCTTC. It yields the protein CASSGGQGNDEQFF.

CDR3 sequence reads: CASSLRGWRGNGTGELFF. As DNA, the CDR3 is TGTGCCAGCAGTTTAAGAGGGTGGAGGGGAAACGGCACCGGGGAGCTGTTTTTT. This rearrangement joins TRBV27 to TRBJ2-2; tentative D call: TRBD2 (6 bases). The germline V gene encodes CDR1 MNHEY and CDR2 SMNVEV (reference sequence). The CDR3 extends over 18 amino acids. V lost 2 bases to trimming and J lost 4 bases, with 20 bases between them.

This clone was observed once. V is TRBV19 and J is TRBJ1-3; no clear D gene. Trimming took 3 bases from V and 0 from J, leaving 12 bases between them. The CDR3 is 16 residues long. Germline V gene lookup returns CDR1 LNHDA and CDR2 SQIVND (reference sequence). CDR3 protein: CASSIRRAFSGNTIYF. The CDR3 nucleotides are TGTGCCAGTAGTATCAGACGGGCCTTCTCTGGAAACACCATATATTTT.